The rows below give T cell receptor beta chains drawn from one sample of a study of blood T cell repertoires in COVID-19. Libraries were prepared by immunoSEQ multiplex PCR; TCRdb keeps only in-frame clonotypes and omits some of them. This sample has about 55,000 clones; approximately 90% occur once, and the top ten carry 6.2%. The specimen sequenced was peripheral blood. Receptors originate from a middle-aged man with acute or convalescent COVID-19. Each CDR3 is given with its conserved first and last residue. Fields, in order: J gene, V gene, clone size, CDR3 protein. Expanded clones are given a class, and other clones once, few, many or no size at all.

J: TRBJ2-6
V: TRBV4-1
size: NA
CDR3: CASSQEVVSPSSGANVLTF

J: TRBJ2-7
V: TRBV30
size: NA
CDR3: CAWRRLGSTYEQYF

J: TRBJ2-1
V: TRBV6-1
size: once
CDR3: CASSADRGRGRGEQFF

J: TRBJ2-7
V: TRBV9
size: NA
CDR3: CASSVGTRLSGEQYF

J: TRBJ2-2
V: TRBV27
size: NA
CDR3: CASSLSRLDGELFF

J: TRBJ1-2
V: TRBV30
size: few
CDR3: CAWRGQGSGGYTF

J: TRBJ1-1
V: TRBV6-5
size: once
CDR3: CASSYSLRGNTEAFF

J: TRBJ2-5
V: TRBV5-1
size: NA
CDR3: CASSFGQGRIEETQYF

J: TRBJ2-5
V: TRBV11-3
size: NA
CDR3: CASSLGQGGETQYF

J: TRBJ1-1
V: TRBV14
size: NA
CDR3: CASSFRDSTIAGTEAFF

J: TRBJ2-7
V: TRBV19
size: NA
CDR3: CASSHPGGTSGDEQYF

J: TRBJ2-1
V: TRBV3-1/TRBV3-2
size: NA
CDR3: CASSPRESVYNEQFF

J: TRBJ2-1
V: TRBV24-1
size: NA
CDR3: CATSASPRWGVNEQFF

J: TRBJ2-3
V: TRBV7-9
size: NA
CDR3: CASSPIAGGSTASTDTQYF

J: TRBJ2-1
V: TRBV27
size: NA
CDR3: CASSPLGSGRNEQFF

J: TRBJ2-1
V: TRBV10-3
size: NA
CDR3: CAISGAGAWDNEQFF

J: TRBJ1-3
V: TRBV5-6
size: NA
CDR3: CASSRRGVRNTIYF

J: TRBJ2-5
V: TRBV2
size: NA
CDR3: CASNPGQGGETQYF

J: TRBJ2-5
V: TRBV19
size: NA
CDR3: CASSANSGVKTQYF

J: TRBJ1-2
V: TRBV7-8
size: NA
CDR3: CASSLGGHLYGYTF

J: TRBJ1-5
V: TRBV28
size: NA
CDR3: CASSGGTDRVGNQPQHF

J: TRBJ2-6
V: TRBV27
size: NA
CDR3: CASSFTGGLSGANVLTF